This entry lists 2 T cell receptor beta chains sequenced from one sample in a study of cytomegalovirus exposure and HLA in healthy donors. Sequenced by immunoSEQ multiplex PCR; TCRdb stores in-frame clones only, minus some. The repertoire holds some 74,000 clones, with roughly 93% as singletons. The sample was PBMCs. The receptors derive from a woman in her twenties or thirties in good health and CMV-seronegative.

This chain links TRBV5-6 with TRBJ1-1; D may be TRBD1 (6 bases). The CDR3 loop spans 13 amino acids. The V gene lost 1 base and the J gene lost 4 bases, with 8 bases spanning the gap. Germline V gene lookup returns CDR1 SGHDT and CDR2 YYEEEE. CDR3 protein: CASSLRGTTEAFF. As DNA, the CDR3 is TGTGCCAGCAGCTTGAGGGGGACCACTGAAGCTTTCTTT.

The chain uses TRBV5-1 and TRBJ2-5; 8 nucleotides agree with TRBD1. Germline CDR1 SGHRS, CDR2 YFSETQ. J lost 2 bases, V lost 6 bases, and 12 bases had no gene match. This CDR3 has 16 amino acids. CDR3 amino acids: CASTRTGSAPQETQYF. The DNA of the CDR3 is TGCGCCAGCACCCGGACAGGGTCGGCCCCTCAAGAGACCCAGTACTTC.